This T cell receptor beta chain was obtained from a study of blood T cell repertoires in COVID-19. Germline assignment: CDR1 MNHNY and CDR2 SVGAGI (reference sequence). V lost 5 bases and J lost 6; bases outside the gene matches: 10. The CDR3 is 16 amino acids. A Seattle source enrolled patients during active infection and followed them longitudinally. Original processing notes: Amplification with reference gene primers provided the estimates of nucleated cell counts. Method: immunoSEQ multiplex PCR; TCRdb's copy keeps in-frame clones and lacks some. The V and J calls and the clone size are those of that table, but D and trimming were determined from the DNA. The data contain about 340,000 clones, 75% to 90% of them seen just once; the ten biggest clones take up roughly 7.1%.

This sequence originates from a woman aged 55-75 years with COVID-19, enrolled during active disease. The V gene is TRBV6-6, the J gene TRBJ1-5; 10 nucleotides line up with TRBD1. Sample: peripheral blood. The CDR3 DNA is TGTGCCAGCAGTACCGCGGACAGGGGGGTCTCTCAGCCCCAGCATTTT. It is translated as CASSTADRGVSQPQHF.